These 12 T cell receptor beta chains share one sample of origin, sequenced in a study of blood T cell repertoires in COVID-19 (TCRdb year 2020). To prepare the library, the immunoSEQ multiplex PCR assay was applied. In TCRdb, the immuneACCESS table is reduced to in-frame sequences with V and J assigned. These tables do not hold every clone; where another copy was compared, an unresolved V gene accounts for under half, and the others remain unexplained. The sample yields some 15,000 clones; roughly 89% were counted once. In total, the top ten clones hold 5% to 6.5% of the sample. The sequenced sample consisted of peripheral blood. The source is a human donor in a cohort sampled during active COVID-19.

The CDR3 coding sequence is TGTGCCAGCAGTGATCGCGGGACAGATGGCTACACCTTC. The encoded protein is CASSDRGTDGYTF. V and J are TRBV25-1 and TRBJ1-2; 7 nucleotides line up with TRBD1. J gave up 6 bases and V 3 bases, and 4 bases lay outside the gene matches. This CDR3 is 13 amino acids long. Germline loops: CDR1 MGHDK, CDR2 SYGVNS.

The chain has TRBV2 and TRBJ1-2; 8 nucleotides line up with TRBD1. Germline V CDR1 and CDR2: SNHLY, FYNNEI. Trimming removed 3 bases from V and 7 bases from J; junction bases left unmatched: 13. This CDR3 spans 16 amino acids. The CDR3: CASSDGAGGFSAGYTF. For the CDR3, the DNA is TGTGCCAGCAGTGATGGGGCAGGGGGCTTCTCCGCTGGCTACACCTTC. The whole variable domain, remainder taken from reference TRBV2 and TRBJ1-2, is EPEVTQTPSHQVTQMGQEVILRCVPISNHLYFYWYRQILGQKVEFLVSFYNNEISEKSEIFDDQFSVERPDGSNFTLKIRSTKLEDSAMYFCASSDGAGGFSAGYTFGSGTRLTVV.

This chain links TRBV6-2 or TRBV6-3 with TRBJ1-5; tentative D call: TRBD1 (6 bases). Germline assignment: CDR1 MNHEY and CDR2 SVGEGT. The ends were cut back, 4 bases at V and 6 bases at J, with 16 bases in the middle. The CDR3 totals 15 residues. Here the CDR3 DNA reads TGTGCCAGCAGTTGGTCAGGGGTTCAGGGTCAGCCCCAGCATTTT. The encoded protein is CASSWSGVQGQPQHF.

This clone was seen just once. The genes are TRBV6-5 and TRBJ2-1; 7 bases align to TRBD1. The CDR3 length is 15 residues. Germline V gene sequence: CDR1 MNHEY, CDR2 SVGAGI. The J segment lost 0 bases and the V segment lost 7 bases, leaving 6 bases of the junction unmatched. CDR3 nucleotide sequence: TGTGCCAGCACCGAGGGGGCGATCTCCTACAATGAGCAGTTCTTC. Amino acid sequence: CASTEGAISYNEQFF.

The chain employs TRBV19 and TRBJ1-5, with D tentatively TRBD1 (5 bases). CDR3 length: 14 residues. Trimming took 5 bases from V and 6 from J, leaving 14 bases between them. Germline CDR1 is LNHDA and CDR2 is SQIVND (reference sequence). CDR3 region: CASSQGVGGQPQHF. The DNA of the CDR3 is TGTGCCAGTAGTCAAGGGGTGGGAGGTCAGCCCCAGCATTTT. Full variable domain (remainder filled in from reference TRBV19 and TRBJ1-5): DGGITQSPKYLFRKEGQNVTLSCEQNLNHDAMYWYRQDPGQGLRLIYYSQIVNDFQKGDIAEGYSVSREKKESFPLTVTSAQKNPTAFYLCASSQGVGGQPQHFGDGTRLSIL.

The V call is TRBV29-1, the J call TRBJ1-4; the D is unclear. The CDR3 is made up of 15 amino acids. Germline V lookup: CDR1 SQVTM, CDR2 ANQGSEA. Trimming pared 2 bases from V and 4 bases from J, leaving 14 bases between. CDR3 sequence (DNA): TGCAGCGTTGAAACCCTAGAGGGTAATAATGAAAAACTGTTTTTT. Its translation: CSVETLEGNNEKLFF.

The V call is TRBV27, the J call TRBJ1-2; TRBD1 agrees at 8 bases. In germline, CDR1 is MNHEY, CDR2 SMNVEV (reference sequence). This CDR3 is built from 13 residues. The V gene end was trimmed by 6 bases and the J gene end by 5 bases; junction bases not matched to a gene: 5. CDR3 protein: CASSPDRAYGYTF. The CDR3 DNA is TGTGCCAGCAGCCCGGACAGGGCGTATGGCTACACCTTC.

The genes are TRBV28 and TRBJ1-1, with unresolved D. CDR3 length: 14 amino acids. The germline V gene encodes CDR1 MDHEN and CDR2 SYDVKM. V was cut by 7 bases and J by 4 bases, with 16 bases left in between. The CDR3 nucleotides are TGTGCCAGCATTCGGGGAGCCTCAGGCACTGAAGCTTTCTTT. It yields the protein CASIRGASGTEAFF.

This clone was detected a few times. The chain combines TRBV3-1 (or the pseudogene TRBV3-2) with TRBJ2-2; no reliable D call. The CDR3 contains 16 residues. V lost 4 bases and J lost 2, with 14 bases in between. Germline V lookup: CDR1 LGHDT, CDR2 YNNKEL (reference sequence). CDR3 nucleotide sequence: TGTGCCAGCAGCCCACGAGGCTCCTTCAACACCGGGGAGCTGTTTTTT. Protein: CASSPRGSFNTGELFF.

The chain carries TRBV27 and TRBJ2-5; D call uncertain. CDR3 length: 11 amino acids. V was clipped by 8 bases and J by 3 bases, with 7 bases between them. Germline assignment: CDR1 MNHEY and CDR2 SMNVEV (reference sequence). The CDR3 coding sequence is TGTGCCAGCGTGCCGGAAGAGACCCAGTACTTC. Translation: CASVPEETQYF.

The genes are TRBV7-9 and TRBJ2-7, with D maybe TRBD2 (5 bases). The germline CDR1 and CDR2 sequences are SEHNR and FQNEAQ (reference sequence). This CDR3 contains 14 residues. V was shortened by 2 bases and J by 3 bases, with 11 bases between the two germline ends. The CDR3 reads CASSLWGSDYEQYF. In DNA form, the CDR3 reads TGTGCCAGCAGCTTATGGGGTAGCGACTACGAGCAGTACTTC.

V gene TRBV29-1 combines with J gene TRBJ2-1, with 9 bases that match TRBD2. V lost 6 bases to trimming and J lost 4 bases; unmatched junction nucleotides: 7. Germline V gives CDR1 SQVTM, CDR2 ANQGSEA. CDR3 length equals 14 residues. The CDR3 DNA reads as TGCAGCGTCCCCTTAGCGGGAGTTTACAATGAGCAGTTCTTC. This encodes CSVPLAGVYNEQFF.